This T cell receptor (beta chain) was sequenced during a study of blood T cell repertoires in COVID-19. Study-wide background: Spain, Italy and the United States supplied samples that represented acute and convalescent COVID-19.

This clone was seen only a few times. Clones were sequenced by immunoSEQ multiplex PCR, and TCRdb holds only the in-frame ones, with some missing. The table records almost 200,000 clones, roughly 90% of them present only once. V shed 7 bases and J shed 2 bases, with 14 bases lying between them. Germline assignment: CDR1 SNHLY and CDR2 FYNNEI. The CDR3 is 14 residues long. The J gene is TRBJ1-2, the V gene TRBV2; the D is unclear. The source of this sequence is a woman younger than 30 who had recovered from COVID-19. The sequencing sample was made of PBMCs or T cells enriched from blood (not recorded which). CDR3 sequence (DNA): TGTGCCAGCATTGCGGAGGATTCGAACTATGGCTACACCTTC. Its translation: CASIAEDSNYGYTF.